This TCR beta chain was observed in a study of read filtering for tumor transcriptome and immune sequencing. Study context: Patients were 17 to 20 male and some 15 female, mean age 65.9 years, range about 47 to 85.

As for this clonotype: Antigen unknown. A much larger clone is a single base away; this may be a read error. This CDR3 fails to terminate in the conserved phenylalanine or tryptophan, so it likely reflects a read error.

V shed 0 bases and J shed 5 bases, with 23 bases lying between them. This CDR3 is built from 18 residues. Germline lookup yields CDR1 MNHEY and CDR2 SVGEGT. General study points: Roughly 82% of IR-seq clonotypes had a single read, yet these held around 4% of reads. The sorted CD138-negative fraction was a mixed bone marrow immune population, not purified T cells.

The library was built from around 380 ng RNA with molecular barcoded adaptors for alpha/delta and beta/gamma chains. MiXCR was run by TCRdb on the reads, yielding one entry per CDR3 protein. The data contain 35,000 to 40,000 distinct CDR3 sequences, about an eighth of them seen just once; the ten biggest clones take up more than 35%. Sequencing was performed on a population of CD138-negative cells sorted from bone marrow. The receptor was derived from a donor over 35 with multiple myeloma. The V call is TRBV6-2 or TRBV6-3, the J call TRBJ2-7; D may be TRBD1 or TRBD2 (5 bases each). CDR3: CASSYSGPNGIKGNEQYS. CDR3 in DNA: TGTGCCAGCAGTTACTCGGGACCTAATGGGATAAAGGGGAACGAGCAGTACTCC.